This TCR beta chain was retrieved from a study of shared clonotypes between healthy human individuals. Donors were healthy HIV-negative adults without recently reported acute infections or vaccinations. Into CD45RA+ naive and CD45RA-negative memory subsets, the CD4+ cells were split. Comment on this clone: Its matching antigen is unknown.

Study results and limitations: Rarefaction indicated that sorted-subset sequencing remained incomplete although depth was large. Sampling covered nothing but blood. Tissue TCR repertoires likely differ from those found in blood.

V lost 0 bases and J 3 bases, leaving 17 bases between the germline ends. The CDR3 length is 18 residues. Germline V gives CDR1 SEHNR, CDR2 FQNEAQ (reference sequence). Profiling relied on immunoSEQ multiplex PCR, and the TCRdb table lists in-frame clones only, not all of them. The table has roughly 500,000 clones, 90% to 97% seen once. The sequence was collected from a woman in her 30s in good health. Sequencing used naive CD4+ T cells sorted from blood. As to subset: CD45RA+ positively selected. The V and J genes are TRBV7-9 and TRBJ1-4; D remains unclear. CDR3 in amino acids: CASSLARLPKSANEKLFF. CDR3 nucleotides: TGTGCCAGCAGCTTAGCGAGACTACCGAAAAGTGCTAATGAAAAACTGTTTTTT.